This TCR beta chain was profiled in a study of blood T cell repertoires in COVID-19. Study overall: COVID-19 samples, acute and convalescent, were from the United States, Italy and Spain. The analysed material was cDNA or gDNA that came from T cells, B-cell-depleted T cells, or PBMCs.

In the source study's methods: Cell counts per sample came from amplifying reference gene primers. Using immunoSEQ multiplex PCR, the repertoire was profiled, and TCRdb retains in-frame clones only, with some absent. V and J calls and clone size are those listed in that table; D and trimming were worked out from the DNA. The sample consists of some 110,000 clones, just under 80% of them appearing once. This CDR3 has 18 residues. Germline V gene data show CDR1 as MDHEN and CDR2 as SYDVKM. With 6 bases clipped from V and 2 bases from J, the junction kept 15 bases outside the gene matches. Sequences were obtained from peripheral blood. This clonotype was obtained from a man aged 55 to 69 with active or convalescent COVID-19. The chain is built from TRBV28 and TRBJ1-5; the match to TRBD1 covers 8 bases. CDR3 bases: TGTGCCAGCAGCTCTGGACAGGGCGGGTTGTGGGGCAATCAGCCCCAGCATTTT. Translated, it gives CASSSGQGGLWGNQPQHF.